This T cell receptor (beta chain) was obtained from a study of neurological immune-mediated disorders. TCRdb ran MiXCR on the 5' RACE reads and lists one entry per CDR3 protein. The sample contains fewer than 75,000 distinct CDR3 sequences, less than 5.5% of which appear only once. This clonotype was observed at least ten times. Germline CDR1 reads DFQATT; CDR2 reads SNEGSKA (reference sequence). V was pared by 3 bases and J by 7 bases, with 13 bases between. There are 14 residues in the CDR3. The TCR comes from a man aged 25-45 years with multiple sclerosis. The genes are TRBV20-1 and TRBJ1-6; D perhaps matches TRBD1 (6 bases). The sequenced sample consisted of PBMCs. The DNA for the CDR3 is TGCAGTGCTAGGTTACAGGGTGGAAATTCACCCCTCCACTTT. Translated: CSARLQGGNSPLHF.